Reported below is one TCR beta chain. This receptor's antigen is unknown. Per-base qualities were not stored, and no clone one base away is much larger. The collaborating institutions used their own protocols to collect whole blood in K2EDTA tubes. For TCRbeta analysis, collaborator samples were shipped as frozen whole blood, as isolated PBMCs, or as DNA extracted from either sample type. The data originate from a study of blood T cell repertoires in COVID-19 (dated by TCRdb to about 2020). Notes on the research overall: The collaborator samples originated in the United States, Italy and Spain and spanned the acute and convalescent phases of COVID-19. Samples came from the ongoing ImmuneRACE study (first 160 participants) plus 1,254 subjects from 6 global collaborators. The repertoires were released in a freely available public database meant as a resource for research on the immune response to SARS-CoV-2. Where available, HLA class I and class II types were taken from metadata supplied by the sample provider and were not determined by assay-based typing. The material from the prospective study consisted of cDNA or gDNA derived from T cells, B-cell-depleted T cells, or PBMCs. The dataset comprised deeply sampled blood TCRbeta repertoires from subjects exposed to, actively infected with, or recovered from COVID-19. Nearly every sample came with metadata listing a de-identified subject ID, COVID-19 status, age in years and sex. Results and caveats for the whole study, not just this receptor: The amount of clinical and demographic metadata varied by source and participant and was provided uncurated.

TCRbeta CDR3 regions were amplified from genomic DNA by means of the immunoSEQ Assay, a bias-controlled multiplex PCR. Regarding the original processing steps: Within the assay, amplification of reference gene primers was used to estimate how many nucleated cells each sample contained. Sequence reads were collapsed and filtered to measure the absolute abundance of every unique TCRbeta CDR3 rearrangement. For each sample, productive Simpson clonality was calculated as the square root of Simpson's diversity index over productive rearrangements. What TCRdb holds here is the immuneACCESS table cut down to in-frame rearrangements. Part of the clones is not present; checked against another copy, under half of the missing clones reflect an unresolved V gene, and the others are unexplained. That table gives V, J and clone size, and the DNA gave D and trimming. Counted in this sample were about 110,000 clones; roughly 85% of them appeared once. Approximately 5% of the sample is held by the ten biggest clonotypes.

The V and J ends are trimmed by 7 bases and 5 bases, leaving 20 bases between them. From the cysteine up to the phenylalanine, the CDR3 has a length of 15 residues. Of the read, only the CDR3 DNA is kept; its 45 bases are in frame from base 1. In the germline V gene, CDR1 corresponds to MDHEN and CDR2 to SYDVKM. Sequencing input: peripheral blood. The receptor comes from a human donor in a cohort sampled during active COVID-19. This sequence uses TRBV28 and TRBJ1-1; the D gene is not confidently resolved. The CDR3 in this case is CASTLLIGVSTEAFF. The DNA reads as follows: TGTGCCAGCACCCTCCTCATCGGGGTATCGACTGAAGCTTTCTTT. Reference TRBV28 and TRBJ1-1 proteins supply the regions before and after the CDR3; the full variable domain is: DVKVTQSSRYLVKRTGEKVFLECVQDMDHENMFWYRQDPGLGLRLIYFSYDVKMKEKGDIPEGYSVSREKKERFSLILESASTNQTSMYLCASTLLIGVSTEAFFGQGTRLTVV.